The rows below give T cell receptor beta chains drawn from one sample of a study of cytomegalovirus exposure and HLA in healthy donors. Data came from immunoSEQ multiplex PCR; TCRdb stores just in-frame clones and leaves some out. The profile shows 100,000 to 150,000 clones, about 9.1% of them singletons. Sequencing was performed on PBMCs. These receptors originate from a woman between 40 and 55 years old in good health and CMV-seropositive. CDR3s include the opening cysteine and the closing phenylalanine or tryptophan. Fields, in order: V gene, J gene, clone size, CDR3 protein. Size tells how often a clone was seen (once, few, many) or the class of an expanded clone, and some rows leave it out.

TRBV5-4	TRBJ2-1	NA	CASSSGVYNEQFF
TRBV5-1	TRBJ1-4	few	CASSRSTGVGEKLFF
TRBV6-5	TRBJ2-2	few	CASSYGTATGELFF
TRBV5-1	TRBJ1-1	few	CASSLRPTENTEAFF
TRBV27	TRBJ2-7	NA	CASSPLLAGRNEQYF
TRBV27	TRBJ2-7	few	CASSTLAGVLYEQYF
TRBV2	TRBJ2-7	NA	CASSLYIMSYEQYF
TRBV28	TRBJ1-1	NA	CASSFYRRRTEAFF
TRBV29-1	TRBJ1-4	NA	CSAALSDTEKLFF
TRBV7-2	TRBJ2-5	NA	CASSFFGGQETQYF
TRBV6-6	TRBJ2-7	few	CASGSGGPYEQYF
TRBV14	TRBJ1-1	NA	CASTRGGNTEAFF
TRBV5-1	TRBJ2-1	few	CASSLGASGGNNEQFF
TRBV11-2	TRBJ2-2	few	CASSRQYRGAGELFF
TRBV2	TRBJ1-4	NA	CASSGQGATNEKLFF
TRBV19	TRBJ1-2	few	CASSIQGGDYGYTF
TRBV6-5	TRBJ1-2	NA	CASSRTYNYGYTF
TRBV19	TRBJ1-5	few	CASSRQGNGNQPQHF
TRBV5-6	TRBJ1-1	few	CASSSPMGANTEAFF
TRBV7-9	TRBJ1-1	NA	CASSDRQGLVNTEAFF
TRBV4-2	TRBJ1-2	few	CASSPANRQDGYTF
TRBV5-1	TRBJ2-3	few	CASHRAREDTQYF
TRBV18	TRBJ1-5	NA	CASSSGTNQPQHF
TRBV7-2	TRBJ1-5	NA	CASSLLGGIQPQHF
TRBV9	TRBJ1-6	NA	CASSVEGERGNSPLHF
TRBV5-1	TRBJ2-2	few	CASSLVPTGSTGELFF
TRBV7-8	TRBJ1-2	few	CASSPWGVNYGYTF
TRBV5-4	TRBJ2-1	few	CASSPSRGDRGPEQFF
TRBV2	TRBJ1-2	NA	CASSVDQAYGYTF
TRBV15	TRBJ1-5	NA	CATSLGQGANQPQHF
TRBV2	TRBJ1-1	NA	CASSKDSWDTEAFF